These 26 T cell receptor beta chains came from one sample sequenced in a study of blood T cell repertoires in COVID-19. TCRdb's table, derived via immunoSEQ multiplex PCR, lists solely in-frame clones and lacks some. The sample has tens of thousands of clones; approximately 80% are singletons. Sample: peripheral blood. The origin of the receptors is a human donor with acute or convalescent COVID-19. The donor label of this sample is uncertain.

In nucleotides, the CDR3 is TGTGCCAGCAGCTTAGGGTGGAGGGATCAGCCCCAGCATTTT. Its translation: CASSLGWRDQPQHF. V is TRBV11-2 and J is TRBJ1-5, with D unresolved. V gave up 1 base and J gave up 5 bases, with 9 bases separating them. CDR1 and CDR2 (germline): SGHAT, FQNNGV. The CDR3 is 14 amino acids. Full variable domain (outside the CDR3, taken from reference TRBV11-2 and TRBJ1-5): EAGVAQSPRYKIIEKRQSVAFWCNPISGHATLYWYQQILGQGPKLLIQFQNNGVVDDSQLPKDRFSAERLKGVDSTLKIQPAKLEDSAVYLCASSLGWRDQPQHFGDGTRLSIL.

The chain has TRBV5-1 and TRBJ2-2; the D gene is possibly TRBD2 (5 bases). Germline V gene data show CDR1 as SGHRS and CDR2 as YFSETQ. Trimming removed 3 bases at V and 7 bases at J, with 16 bases between. The CDR3 consists of 15 residues. CDR3 sequence reads: CASSYGLGRGGELFF. The CDR3 region has the DNA TGCGCCAGCAGCTACGGCTTAGGTCGGGGCGGGGAGCTGTTTTTT. The full variable domain, in which reference TRBV5-1 and TRBJ2-2 provide the parts outside the CDR3, is KAGVTQTPRYLIKTRGQQVTLSCSPISGHRSVSWYQQTPGQGLQFLFEYFSETQRNKGNFPGRFSGRQFSNSRSEMNVSTLELGDSALYLCASSYGLGRGGELFFGEGSRLTVL.

The V gene is TRBV7-2, the J gene TRBJ2-3; unclear D gene. The V gene lost 5 bases and the J gene lost 5 bases, with 8 bases spanning the gap. The CDR3 runs 12 residues. Germline V gene sequence: CDR1 SGHTA, CDR2 FQGNSA. In DNA form, the CDR3 reads TGTGCCAGCAGCCCCGGTGAAGATACGCAGTATTTT. Its translation: CASSPGEDTQYF.

The rearrangement uses TRBV6-5 and TRBJ1-6; 7 bases are shared with TRBD1. The CDR3 consists of 16 residues. Germline CDR1 is MNHEY and CDR2 is SVGAGI. V dropped 4 bases and J dropped 8; count of bases not matched to a gene: 11. As DNA, the CDR3 is TGTGCCAGCAGTTTCGACGCGACAGGGAAGGATTCACCCCTCCACTTT. It codes for CASSFDATGKDSPLHF.

The V gene is TRBV6-2 or TRBV6-3, the J gene TRBJ2-5, with 8 nucleotides matching TRBD1. The V gene's germline CDR1 is MNHEY and CDR2 SVGEGT. Germline trimming cut 4 bases from V and 5 bases from J; bases unmatched to any gene: 6. The CDR3 extends over 14 amino acids. The CDR3 loop is CASSSRDRRETQYF. Written as DNA, the CDR3 is TGTGCCAGCAGTTCCCGGGACAGGAGGGAGACCCAGTACTTC.

The chain combines TRBV9 with TRBJ2-7; TRBD1 matches 8 bases. Germline V gene lookup returns CDR1 SGDLS and CDR2 YYNGEE. The CDR3 extends over 13 amino acids. V lost 3 bases, J lost 7 bases, and 6 bases stayed unmatched. CDR3 DNA sequence: TGTGCCAGCAGCGGATTGACAGGGGAAGAGCAGTACTTC. Translating it yields CASSGLTGEEQYF. Variable domain in full (rest from reference TRBV9 and TRBJ2-7): DSGVTQTPKHLITATGQRVTLRCSPRSGDLSVYWYQQSLDQGLQFLIQYYNGEERAKGNILERFSAQQFPDLHSELNLSSLELGDSALYFCASSGLTGEEQYFGPGTRLTVT.

CDR3 in amino acids: CASSSGATGDSPLHF. The CDR3 DNA follows: TGTGCCAGCAGCTCGGGCGCGACAGGGGATTCACCCCTCCACTTT. The rearrangement uses TRBV5-4 and TRBJ1-6, with 8 bases identical to TRBD1. V was clipped by 3 bases and J by 8 bases; unmatched bases: 7. Germline CDR1 and CDR2: SGHNT and YYREEE (reference sequence). The CDR3 has 15 amino acids.

This chain connects TRBV30 to TRBJ2-5; TRBD1 matches 8 bases. The CDR3 has 13 amino acids. CDR1 is GTSNPN, CDR2 SVGIG, per germline (reference sequence). Trimming at V came to 1 base and at J to 4 bases, leaving 2 bases not matched to a gene. As DNA, the CDR3 is TGTGCCTGGAGTGGCAGGGGGCTAGAGACCCAGTACTTC. This encodes CAWSGRGLETQYF.

This chain links TRBV6-5 with TRBJ2-3; 9 nucleotides align to TRBD2. In germline, CDR1 is MNHEY, CDR2 SVGAGI. Unmatched junction bases numbered 9, after V lost 2 bases and J lost 6 bases. The CDR3 length is 16 residues. The CDR3 protein is CASSYDGGRDADTQYF. The CDR3 DNA reads as TGTGCCAGCAGTTACGATGGCGGGAGGGACGCTGATACGCAGTATTTT.

The V and J genes are TRBV29-1 and TRBJ2-2; 7 bases align to TRBD2. The J segment lost 4 bases and the V segment lost 1 base, leaving 6 bases of the junction unmatched. The CDR3 extends over 15 amino acids. CDR1 is SQVTM and CDR2 is ANQGSEA in the germline V gene. The CDR3 is CSVEVQGGGTGELFF. Here the CDR3 DNA reads TGCAGCGTTGAAGTGCAGGGCGGGGGCACCGGGGAGCTGTTTTTT.

This sequence joins TRBV6-5 and TRBJ1-5; 9 nucleotides agree with TRBD1. Trimming cost V 5 bases and J 7 bases; bases outside gene matches: 6. CDR1 and CDR2 from the germline V gene are MNHEY and SVGAGI. The CDR3 extends over 14 amino acids. The chain's CDR3 is CASSTGTGSQPQHF. CDR3 nucleotides: TGTGCCAGCAGTACCGGGACAGGGTCCCAGCCCCAGCATTTT.

This clone was observed a single time. The rearrangement uses TRBV18 and TRBJ1-5; 10 bases agree with TRBD1. V dropped 3 bases and J dropped 3; count of bases not matched to a gene: 2. Looked up from germline, CDR1 is KGHSH and CDR2 is LQKENI. The CDR3 covers 15 residues. Here the CDR3 reads CASSPGQGYNQPQHF. The CDR3 bases are TGTGCCAGCTCACCGGGACAGGGGTACAATCAGCCCCAGCATTTT.

This chain uses TRBV28 with TRBJ2-2; D may be TRBD1 (6 bases). The CDR3 spans 15 residues. The V end lost 2 bases, the J end lost 5 bases, and 12 bases lay between the germline ends. CDR1 is MDHEN and CDR2 is SYDVKM in the germline V gene. Written as DNA, the CDR3 is TGTGCCAGCAGTTTAACGGCAGGGGTTACCGGGGAGCTGTTTTTT. The encoded protein is CASSLTAGVTGELFF.

The gene calls are TRBV18 and TRBJ1-2; no firm D call. V was trimmed by 3 bases and J by 0 bases, leaving 8 bases between them. Germline V gene sequence: CDR1 KGHSH, CDR2 LQKENI. The CDR3 runs to 14 residues. The CDR3 spells CASSPAEANYGYTF. CDR3 DNA sequence: TGTGCCAGCTCACCGGCGGAAGCTAACTATGGCTACACCTTC.

The chain links TRBV7-3 to TRBJ2-6; the D gene is possibly TRBD1 (5 bases). V shed 5 bases and J shed 2 bases, with 13 bases lying between them. The germline V gene has CDR1 SGHTA and CDR2 FQGTGA. This CDR3 region has 16 residues. The CDR3 protein is CASSTRTGPGANVLTF. CDR3 sequence (DNA): TGTGCCAGCAGCACAAGAACAGGCCCTGGGGCCAACGTCCTGACTTTC.

The CDR3 loop reads CASSSPGTDYNEQFF. In DNA form, the CDR3 reads TGCGCCAGCAGCTCACCCGGGACAGACTACAATGAGCAGTTCTTC. The chain links TRBV5-1 to TRBJ2-1; 7 bases are a match to TRBD1. V was pared by 3 bases and J by 3 bases, with 6 bases of the junction left unmatched. The CDR3 is 15 amino acids. The V gene's germline CDR1 is SGHRS and CDR2 YFSETQ.

The gene calls are TRBV19 and TRBJ1-5; D might be TRBD1 (5 bases). This CDR3 is built from 16 residues. Germline CDR1 and CDR2: LNHDA and SQIVND (reference sequence). Trimming removed 4 bases from V and 2 bases from J, with 15 bases in between. CDR3 in DNA: TGTGCCAGTAGTACGAATCAGGGTTTCGGCAATCAGCCCCAGCATTTT. Amino acid sequence: CASSTNQGFGNQPQHF. The entire variable domain, with the rest obtained from reference TRBV19 and TRBJ1-5, is as follows: DGGITQSPKYLFRKEGQNVTLSCEQNLNHDAMYWYRQDPGQGLRLIYYSQIVNDFQKGDIAEGYSVSREKKESFPLTVTSAQKNPTAFYLCASSTNQGFGNQPQHFGDGTRLSIL.

This clone was seen only a few times. This CDR3 is CSVAEGLLGNQPQHF. CDR3 bases: TGCAGCGTGGCCGAGGGTTTGCTTGGCAATCAGCCCCAGCATTTT. The gene calls are TRBV29-1 and TRBJ1-5; D not certain. CDR3 length: 15 amino acids. Trimming pared 6 bases from V and 2 bases from J, leaving 17 bases between. Germline CDR1 reads SQVTM; CDR2 reads ANQGSEA.

The V gene is TRBV7-9, the J gene TRBJ2-2, with D possibly being TRBD2 (5 bases). V was shortened by 10 bases and J by 0 bases, with 6 bases between the two germline ends. The CDR3 has 12 amino acids. Germline CDR1 is SEHNR and CDR2 is FQNEAQ (reference sequence). CDR3 sequence reads: CATGTNTGELFF. The CDR3 nucleotides are TGTGCCACCGGGACGAACACCGGGGAGCTGTTTTTT.

The J gene is TRBJ1-2, the V gene TRBV3-1 (or the pseudogene TRBV3-2); D is possibly TRBD1 (6 bases). Trimming took 1 base from V and 0 from J, leaving 9 bases between them. Germline V gene lookup returns CDR1 LGHDT and CDR2 YNNKEL (reference sequence). This CDR3 has 15 amino acids. This chain's CDR3 is CASSQGTDTNYGYTF. CDR3 coding DNA: TGTGCCAGCAGCCAAGGGACAGACACTAACTATGGCTACACCTTC.

This chain joins TRBV10-3 and TRBJ1-4; D perhaps matches TRBD1 (6 bases). Germline V lookup: CDR1 ENHRY, CDR2 SYGVKD. The CDR3 length is 14 residues. V shed 6 bases and J shed 3 bases, with 11 bases lying between them. CDR3 nucleotide sequence: TGTGCCATCAGCACAGGGTTCTCTAATGAAAAACTGTTTTTT. Translated: CAISTGFSNEKLFF.

For this clone: The junction departs from the called germline gene at one end, perhaps through a read error. The chain recombines TRBV7-7 with TRBJ1-3; 7 bases are a match to TRBD1. Germline CDR1 SSHAT, CDR2 FNYEAQ (reference sequence). The CDR3 runs 15 residues. CDR3: CASSSGTASGNTIYF. The CDR3 coding sequence is TGTGCTAGCAGCTCAGGGACAGCCTCTGGAAACACCATATATTTT.

This clone has more than one count but fewer than ten. The CDR3 sequence: CASSSGTSKNEQYF. The CDR3 DNA follows: TGTGCCAGCAGTTCCGGGACTTCGAAGAACGAGCAGTACTTC. The chain recombines TRBV28 with TRBJ2-7; tentatively, D is TRBD2 (6 bases). The germline V gene has CDR1 MDHEN and CDR2 SYDVKM. Deletions cut 4 bases from V and 5 bases from J, with 15 bases between. The CDR3 extends over 14 amino acids.

This chain connects TRBV5-1 to TRBJ1-1; 9 positions match TRBD1. Germline CDR1 reads SGHRS; CDR2 reads YFSETQ. This CDR3 contains 14 residues. V was pared by 2 bases and J by 3 bases, with 2 bases of the junction left unmatched. CDR3 DNA sequence: TGCGCCAGCAGCTTTCGGACAGGGGACACTGAAGCTTTCTTT. Encoded protein: CASSFRTGDTEAFF. The full variable domain, completed using reference TRBV5-1 and TRBJ1-1, is KAGVTQTPRYLIKTRGQQVTLSCSPISGHRSVSWYQQTPGQGLQFLFEYFSETQRNKGNFPGRFSGRQFSNSRSEMNVSTLELGDSALYLCASSFRTGDTEAFFGQGTRLTVV.

The rearrangement joins TRBV28 to TRBJ2-7; D is unclear. CDR3 size: 13 residues. V lost 6 bases to trimming and J lost 3 bases, with 12 bases between them. The germline V gene encodes CDR1 MDHEN and CDR2 SYDVKM. The CDR3 DNA reads as TGTGCCAGCAGCCCCCCCGGGTTCTACGAGCAGTACTTC. Protein product: CASSPPGFYEQYF.

The chain joins TRBV28 to TRBJ1-6; 9 bases align to TRBD1. Unmatched junction bases numbered 7, after V lost 5 bases and J lost 8 bases. Germline V gene lookup returns CDR1 MDHEN and CDR2 SYDVKM. CDR3 size: 15 residues. CDR3 sequence: CASSERQGVYSPLHF. The DNA for the CDR3 is TGTGCCAGCAGTGAACGACAGGGGGTTTATTCACCCCTCCACTTT.